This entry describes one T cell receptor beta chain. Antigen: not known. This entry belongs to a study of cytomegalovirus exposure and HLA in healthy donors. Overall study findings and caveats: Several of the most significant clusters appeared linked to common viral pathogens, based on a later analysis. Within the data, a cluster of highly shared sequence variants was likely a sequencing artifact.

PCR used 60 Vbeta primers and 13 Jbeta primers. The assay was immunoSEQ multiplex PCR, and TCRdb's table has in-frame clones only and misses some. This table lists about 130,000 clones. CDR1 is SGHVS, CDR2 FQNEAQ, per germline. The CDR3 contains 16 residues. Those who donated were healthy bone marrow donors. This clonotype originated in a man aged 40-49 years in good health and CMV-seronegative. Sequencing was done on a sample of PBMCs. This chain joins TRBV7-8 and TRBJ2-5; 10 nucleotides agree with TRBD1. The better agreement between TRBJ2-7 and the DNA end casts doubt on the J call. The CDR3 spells CASSLLRQGARNEQYF. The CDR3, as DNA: TGTGCCAGCAGCTTATTGAGACAGGGGGCGAGAAACGAGCAGTACTTC.